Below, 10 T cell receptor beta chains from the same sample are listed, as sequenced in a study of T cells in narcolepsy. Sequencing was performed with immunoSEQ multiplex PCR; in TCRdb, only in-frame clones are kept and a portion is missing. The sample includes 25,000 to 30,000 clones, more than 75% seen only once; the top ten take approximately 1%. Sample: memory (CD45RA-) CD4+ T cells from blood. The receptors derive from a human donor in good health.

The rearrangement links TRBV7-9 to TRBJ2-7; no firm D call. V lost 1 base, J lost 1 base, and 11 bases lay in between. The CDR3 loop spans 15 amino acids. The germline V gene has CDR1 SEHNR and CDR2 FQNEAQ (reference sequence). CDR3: CASSLDRTSSYEQYF. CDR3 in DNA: TGTGCCAGCAGCTTAGATCGTACGTCGTCCTACGAGCAGTACTTC.

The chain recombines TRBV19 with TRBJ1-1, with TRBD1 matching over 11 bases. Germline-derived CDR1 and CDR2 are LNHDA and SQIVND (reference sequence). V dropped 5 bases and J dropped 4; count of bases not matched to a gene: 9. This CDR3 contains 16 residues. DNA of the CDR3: TGTGCCAGTAGTTCCACCGGGACAGGGGGGGCCACTGAAGCTTTCTTT. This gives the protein CASSSTGTGGATEAFF.

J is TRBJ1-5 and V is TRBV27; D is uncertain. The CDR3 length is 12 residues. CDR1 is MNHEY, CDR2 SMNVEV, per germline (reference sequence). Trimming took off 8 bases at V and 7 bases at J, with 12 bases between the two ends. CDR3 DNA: TGTGCCAGCGGTACGGGCGAGCAGCCCCAGCATTTT. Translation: CASGTGEQPQHF.

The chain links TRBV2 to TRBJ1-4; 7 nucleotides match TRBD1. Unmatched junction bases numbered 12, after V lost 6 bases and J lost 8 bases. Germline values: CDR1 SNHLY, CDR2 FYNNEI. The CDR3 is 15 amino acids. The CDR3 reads CASSVGTAQGEKLFF. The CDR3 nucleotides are TGTGCCAGCAGCGTAGGGACAGCCCAAGGCGAAAAACTGTTTTTT. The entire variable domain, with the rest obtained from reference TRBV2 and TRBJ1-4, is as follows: EPEVTQTPSHQVTQMGQEVILRCVPISNHLYFYWYRQILGQKVEFLVSFYNNEISEKSEIFDDQFSVERPDGSNFTLKIRSTKLEDSAMYFCASSVGTAQGEKLFFGSGTQLSVL.

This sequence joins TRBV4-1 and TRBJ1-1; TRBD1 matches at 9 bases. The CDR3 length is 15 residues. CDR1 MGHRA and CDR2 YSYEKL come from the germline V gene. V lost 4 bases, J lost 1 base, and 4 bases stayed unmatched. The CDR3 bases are TGCGCCAGCAGCCCATCACAGGGGGCGAACACTGAAGCTTTCTTT. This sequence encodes CASSPSQGANTEAFF.

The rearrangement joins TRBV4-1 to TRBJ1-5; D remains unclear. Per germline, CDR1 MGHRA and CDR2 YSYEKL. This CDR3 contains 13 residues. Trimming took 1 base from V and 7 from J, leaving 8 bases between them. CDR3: CASSQAGVQPQHF. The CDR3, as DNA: TGCGCCAGCAGCCAAGCAGGTGTACAGCCCCAGCATTTT.

The DNA for the CDR3 is TGTGCCAGTAGTCGACGGACAGGGGACGGCGAGCAGTACTTC. Translating gives CASSRRTGDGEQYF. The chain couples TRBV19 to TRBJ2-5; the match to TRBD1 covers 9 bases. TRBJ2-7 matches the DNA end more closely, so the J call is doubtful. Germline CDR1 reads LNHDA; CDR2 reads SQIVND (reference sequence). The CDR3 extends over 14 amino acids.

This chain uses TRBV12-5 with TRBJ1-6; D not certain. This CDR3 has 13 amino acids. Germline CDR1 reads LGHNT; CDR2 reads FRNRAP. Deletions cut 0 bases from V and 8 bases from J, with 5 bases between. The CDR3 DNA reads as TGTGCTAGTGGTTTGGTACAAGATTCACCCCTCCACTTT. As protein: CASGLVQDSPLHF.

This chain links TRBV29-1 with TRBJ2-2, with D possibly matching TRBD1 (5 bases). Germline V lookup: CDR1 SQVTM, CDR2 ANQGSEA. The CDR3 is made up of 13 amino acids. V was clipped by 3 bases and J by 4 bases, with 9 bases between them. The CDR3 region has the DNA TGCAGCGTTGACCGCGACAGCACCGGGGAGCTGTTTTTT. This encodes CSVDRDSTGELFF.

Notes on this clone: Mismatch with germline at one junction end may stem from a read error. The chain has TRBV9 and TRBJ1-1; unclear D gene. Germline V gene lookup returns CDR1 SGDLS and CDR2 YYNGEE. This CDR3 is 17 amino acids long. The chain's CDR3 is CASGVGLIGVENTEAFF. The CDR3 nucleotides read TGTGCCAGCGGCGTGGGCCTTATCGGGGTGGAGAACACTGAAGCTTTCTTT. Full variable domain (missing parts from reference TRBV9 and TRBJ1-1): DSGVTQTPKHLITATGQRVTLRCSPRSGDLSVYWYQQSLDQGLQFLIQYYNGEERAKGNILERFSAQQFPDLHSELNLSSLELGDSALYFCASGVGLIGVENTEAFFGQGTRLTVV.